Each of the 3 T cell receptor beta chains below was sequenced from the same sample in a study of shared clonotypes between healthy human individuals. Sequencing used immunoSEQ multiplex PCR; TCRdb keeps in-frame clones, though not all of them. Among about 490,000 clones listed, 70% to 80% were seen once. Sample: PBMCs. The receptors stem from a middle-aged woman in good health. Some clones in this sample may be carry-over from other donors' samples.

The rearrangement joins TRBV25-1 to TRBJ2-1, with 14 nucleotides matching TRBD2. Unmatched junction bases numbered 3, after V lost 3 bases and J lost 8 bases. Per germline, CDR1 MGHDK and CDR2 SYGVNS. CDR3 length: 15 residues. CDR3 coding DNA: TGTGCCAGCAGTGAGGGGACTAGCGGGAGTTATGAGCAGTTCTTC. Protein product: CASSEGTSGSYEQFF.

J is TRBJ1-5 and V is TRBV27; D remains ambiguous. Per the germline V gene, CDR1 is MNHEY and CDR2 is SMNVEV (reference sequence). The CDR3 totals 15 residues. Trimming shortened V by 1 base and J by 5 bases, and 12 bases separated the two germline ends. The CDR3 reads CASSLFRQPDQPQHF. CDR3 coding DNA: TGTGCCAGCAGTTTATTCCGTCAACCAGATCAGCCCCAGCATTTT.

This clone was picked up a small number of times. V usage is TRBV4-3 and J usage is TRBJ2-1; 7 nucleotides agree with TRBD2. The length of the CDR3 is 14 residues. Germline V gives CDR1 LGHNA, CDR2 YSLEER. V lost 1 base, J lost 8 bases, and 5 bases stayed unmatched. The CDR3 sequence is CASSQVGGIHEQFF. The CDR3 region has the DNA TGCGCCAGCAGCCAAGTGGGAGGGATTCATGAGCAGTTCTTC.